This is a list of T cell receptor beta chains from one sample in a study of T cells in Graves' hyperthyroidism and ophthalmopathy. Using its own MiXCR run on the multiplex PCR reads, TCRdb lists one record per CDR3 protein. There are 690,000 or so distinct CDR3 sequences in the sample; around 20% occur only once, and approximately 15% lies in the top ten. The sample comprised blood. These receptors all come from a woman between 50 and 59 years old with Graves' hyperthyroidism that later progressed to Graves' ophthalmopathy. CDR3s include the opening cysteine and the closing phenylalanine or tryptophan. The order of the fields is clone size, CDR3 length, J gene, V gene, D gene, CDR3 protein, CDR3 DNA. D genes are given only for firm matches. Size is omitted from some rows. Given values are once, few, many or a class for expanded clones.

clone_size: many; cdr3_length: 14; j_call: TRBJ1-2; v_call: TRBV12-3/TRBV12-4; d_call: -; cdr3_aa: CASSHSTGNYGYTF; cdr3_nt: TGTGCCAGCAGCCACTCGACAGGCAACTATGGCTACACCTTC
clone_size: many; cdr3_length: 13; j_call: TRBJ1-2; v_call: TRBV20-1; d_call: -; cdr3_aa: CSVPDISHDGYTF; cdr3_nt: TGCAGTGTACCGGACATTAGCCATGATGGCTACACCTTC
clone_size: -; cdr3_length: 14; j_call: TRBJ2-6; v_call: TRBV13; d_call: -; cdr3_aa: CASSPNTGANVLTF; cdr3_nt: TGTGCCAGCAGCCCTAATACTGGGGCCAACGTCCTGACTTTC
clone_size: -; cdr3_length: 17; j_call: TRBJ1-2; v_call: TRBV5-6; d_call: -; cdr3_aa: CASSLGGLQLGGYGYTF; cdr3_nt: TGTGCCAGCAGCTTGGGGGGACTCCAGCTAGGTGGCTATGGCTACACCTTC
clone_size: few; cdr3_length: 15; j_call: TRBJ2-5; v_call: TRBV4-1; d_call: -; cdr3_aa: CASSQAEDRFETQYF; cdr3_nt: TGCGCCAGCAGCCAAGCCGAGGACAGATTTGAGACCCAGTACTTC
clone_size: many; cdr3_length: 15; j_call: TRBJ1-5; v_call: TRBV6-1; d_call: -; cdr3_aa: CASSADSWGHQPQHF; cdr3_nt: TGTGCCAGCAGTGCCGACAGTTGGGGTCATCAGCCCCAGCATTTT
clone_size: -; cdr3_length: 14; j_call: TRBJ1-1; v_call: TRBV4-1; d_call: TRBD1; cdr3_aa: CASSYNRGLTEAFF; cdr3_nt: TGCGCCAGCAGCTATAACAGGGGGCTAACTGAAGCTTTCTTT
clone_size: few; cdr3_length: 18; j_call: TRBJ1-5; v_call: TRBV7-8; d_call: TRBD1; cdr3_aa: CASSLARTGGYSNQPQHF; cdr3_nt: TGTGCCAGCAGCTTAGCGAGGACAGGGGGCTACAGCAATCAGCCCCAGCATTTT
clone_size: few; cdr3_length: 15; j_call: TRBJ2-3; v_call: TRBV6-5; d_call: TRBD1; cdr3_aa: CASSYLDRVTDTQYF; cdr3_nt: TGTGCCAGCAGTTACCTCGACAGGGTCACAGATACGCAGTATTTT
clone_size: -; cdr3_length: 14; j_call: TRBJ2-3; v_call: TRBV29-1; d_call: TRBD2; cdr3_aa: CSAERGEFTDTQYF; cdr3_nt: TGCAGCGCCGAGCGGGGGGAATTCACAGATACGCAGTATTTT
clone_size: -; cdr3_length: 15; j_call: TRBJ1-5; v_call: TRBV30; d_call: -; cdr3_aa: CAWSGYQYSNQPQHF; cdr3_nt: TGTGCCTGGAGTGGCTATCAGTATAGCAATCAGCCCCAGCATTTT
clone_size: -; cdr3_length: 12; j_call: TRBJ1-2; v_call: TRBV10-3; d_call: -; cdr3_aa: CAISDTGNGYTF; cdr3_nt: TGTGCCATCAGTGATACAGGGAATGGCTACACCTTC
clone_size: few; cdr3_length: 14; j_call: TRBJ1-6; v_call: TRBV5-1; d_call: -; cdr3_aa: CASSMDGTGSPLHF; cdr3_nt: TGCGCCAGCAGCATGGACGGGACTGGGTCACCCCTCCACTTT
clone_size: -; cdr3_length: 16; j_call: TRBJ1-6; v_call: TRBV6-4; d_call: TRBD1; cdr3_aa: CASIPGQGIYNSPLHF; cdr3_nt: TGTGCCAGCATCCCAGGACAGGGAATCTATAATTCACCCCTCCACTTT
clone_size: -; cdr3_length: 16; j_call: TRBJ1-6; v_call: TRBV5-1; d_call: -; cdr3_aa: CASSLAPSGNNSPLHF; cdr3_nt: TGCGCCAGCAGCTTGGCCCCCAGTGGAAATAATTCACCCCTCCACTTT
clone_size: -; cdr3_length: 14; j_call: TRBJ1-1; v_call: TRBV6-1; d_call: -; cdr3_aa: CASSQVRASAEAFF; cdr3_nt: TGTGCCAGCAGCCAAGTTAGGGCTTCTGCTGAAGCTTTCTTT
clone_size: many; cdr3_length: 13; j_call: TRBJ1-1; v_call: TRBV19; d_call: TRBD1; cdr3_aa: CASMVDRLTEAFF; cdr3_nt: TGTGCCAGTATGGTGGACAGGCTCACTGAAGCTTTCTTT
clone_size: -; cdr3_length: 10; j_call: TRBJ1-5; v_call: TRBV20-1; d_call: -; cdr3_aa: CSALFGVQHF; cdr3_nt: TGCAGTGCTCTGTTTGGGGTCCAGCATTTT
clone_size: many; cdr3_length: 15; j_call: TRBJ2-3; v_call: TRBV2; d_call: TRBD2; cdr3_aa: CASSGASGGANTQYF; cdr3_nt: TGTGCCAGCAGCGGAGCTAGCGGGGGGGCGAATACGCAGTATTTT
clone_size: few; cdr3_length: 17; j_call: TRBJ1-4; v_call: TRBV30; d_call: -; cdr3_aa: CAWSKGGRILTNEKLFF; cdr3_nt: TGTGCCTGGAGCAAGGGGGGTAGGATTCTAACTAATGAAAAACTGTTTTTT
clone_size: -; cdr3_length: 15; j_call: TRBJ1-3; v_call: TRBV12-5; d_call: -; cdr3_aa: CASGLGGLSGNTIYF; cdr3_nt: TGTGCTAGTGGTTTGGGGGGACTCTCTGGAAACACCATATATTTT
clone_size: many; cdr3_length: 15; j_call: TRBJ2-3; v_call: TRBV3-1; d_call: TRBD2; cdr3_aa: CASSQDGGATDTQYF; cdr3_nt: TGTGCCAGCAGCCAAGACGGGGGGGCCACAGATACGCAGTATTTT
clone_size: -; cdr3_length: 14; j_call: TRBJ2-1; v_call: TRBV13; d_call: -; cdr3_aa: CASSFIGDYNEQFF; cdr3_nt: TGTGCCAGCAGCTTCATTGGCGACTACAATGAGCAGTTCTTC
clone_size: many; cdr3_length: 14; j_call: TRBJ2-2; v_call: TRBV20-1; d_call: -; cdr3_aa: CSARDSGMAGELFF; cdr3_nt: TGCAGTGCTAGAGACTCGGGGATGGCCGGGGAGCTGTTTTTT
clone_size: many; cdr3_length: 15; j_call: TRBJ1-6; v_call: TRBV18; d_call: -; cdr3_aa: CASSPMGWGDSPLHF; cdr3_nt: TGTGCCAGCTCACCAATGGGGTGGGGAGATTCACCCCTCCACTTT
clone_size: many; cdr3_length: 13; j_call: TRBJ2-5; v_call: TRBV20-1; d_call: -; cdr3_aa: CSASGTHEETQYF; cdr3_nt: TGCAGTGCTTCCGGGACGCATGAAGAGACCCAGTACTTC
clone_size: -; cdr3_length: 16; j_call: TRBJ2-2; v_call: TRBV4-1; d_call: TRBD2; cdr3_aa: CASSHNSGENTGELFF; cdr3_nt: TGCGCCAGCAGCCACAATAGCGGGGAAAACACCGGGGAGCTGTTTTTT
clone_size: few; cdr3_length: 11; j_call: TRBJ2-7; v_call: TRBV30; d_call: -; cdr3_aa: CAWIRGYEQYF; cdr3_nt: TGTGCCTGGATTCGGGGCTACGAGCAGTACTTC
clone_size: many; cdr3_length: 16; j_call: TRBJ2-7; v_call: TRBV3-1; d_call: -; cdr3_aa: CASSPDAGGTPYEQYF; cdr3_nt: TGTGCCAGCAGCCCAGACGCAGGCGGGACCCCCTACGAGCAGTACTTC
clone_size: -; cdr3_length: 14; j_call: TRBJ1-2; v_call: TRBV4-1; d_call: TRBD1; cdr3_aa: CASSQVGQSYGYTF; cdr3_nt: TGCGCCAGCAGCCAAGTGGGACAGAGCTATGGCTACACCTTC
clone_size: few; cdr3_length: 14; j_call: TRBJ2-7; v_call: TRBV12-3/TRBV12-4; d_call: -; cdr3_aa: CASSLLPETYEQYF; cdr3_nt: TGTGCCAGCAGTTTATTGCCGGAAACCTACGAGCAGTACTTC
clone_size: many; cdr3_length: 14; j_call: TRBJ1-1; v_call: TRBV2; d_call: TRBD1; cdr3_aa: CASSEADRDRGAFF; cdr3_nt: TGTGCCAGCAGTGAAGCCGACCGGGACAGGGGAGCTTTCTTT
clone_size: few; cdr3_length: 12; j_call: TRBJ2-7; v_call: TRBV20-1; d_call: -; cdr3_aa: CSARPGTYEEYF; cdr3_nt: TGCAGTGCTAGACCTGGGACCTACGAGGAGTACTTC
clone_size: -; cdr3_length: 14; j_call: TRBJ1-1; v_call: TRBV12-3/TRBV12-4; d_call: -; cdr3_aa: CASASTLGWTEAFF; cdr3_nt: TGTGCCAGCGCCTCGACGCTTGGATGGACTGAAGCTTTCTTT
clone_size: few; cdr3_length: 13; j_call: TRBJ2-2; v_call: TRBV14; d_call: -; cdr3_aa: CASRQTDTGELFF; cdr3_nt: TGTGCCAGCAGACAGACCGACACCGGGGAGCTGTTTTTT
clone_size: many; cdr3_length: 14; j_call: TRBJ2-5; v_call: TRBV18; d_call: TRBD1; cdr3_aa: CASSPVTGVETQYF; cdr3_nt: TGTGCCAGCTCACCGGTGACAGGGGTAGAGACCCAGTACTTC
clone_size: many; cdr3_length: 13; j_call: TRBJ1-4; v_call: TRBV18; d_call: TRBD1; cdr3_aa: CASCVGQAEKLFF; cdr3_nt: TGTGCCAGCTGCGTGGGACAGGCCGAAAAACTGTTTTTT
clone_size: -; cdr3_length: 14; j_call: TRBJ2-1; v_call: TRBV27; d_call: -; cdr3_aa: CASSLRDLYNEQFF; cdr3_nt: TGTGCCAGCAGTTTGAGGGATCTCTACAATGAGCAGTTCTTC
clone_size: many; cdr3_length: 16; j_call: TRBJ2-1; v_call: TRBV11-1; d_call: TRBD2; cdr3_aa: CASSLAPSGGVNEQFF; cdr3_nt: TGTGCCAGCAGCTTAGCGCCTAGCGGGGGGGTAAATGAGCAGTTCTTC
clone_size: -; cdr3_length: 13; j_call: TRBJ1-3; v_call: TRBV6-5; d_call: -; cdr3_aa: CASSYIGGNTIYF; cdr3_nt: TGTGCCAGCAGTTACATAGGTGGAAACACCATATATTTT
clone_size: -; cdr3_length: 17; j_call: TRBJ2-7; v_call: TRBV11-2; d_call: -; cdr3_aa: CASSQGTSTEGSYEQYF; cdr3_nt: TGTGCCAGCAGCCAGGGGACCTCAACCGAGGGGTCTTACGAGCAGTACTTC